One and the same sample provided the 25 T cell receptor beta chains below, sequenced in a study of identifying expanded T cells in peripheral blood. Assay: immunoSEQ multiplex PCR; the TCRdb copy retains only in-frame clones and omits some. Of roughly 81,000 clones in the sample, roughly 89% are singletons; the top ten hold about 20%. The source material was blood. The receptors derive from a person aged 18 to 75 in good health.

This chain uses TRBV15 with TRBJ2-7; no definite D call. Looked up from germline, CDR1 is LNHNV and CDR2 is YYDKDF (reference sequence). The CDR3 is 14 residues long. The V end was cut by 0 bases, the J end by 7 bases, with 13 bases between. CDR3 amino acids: CATSRDKTSSEQYF. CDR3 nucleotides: TGTGCCACCAGCAGAGATAAGACGTCGTCGGAGCAGTACTTC.

This CDR3 reads CASSQDRGSGSLAKNIQYF. CDR3 nucleotide sequence: TGCGCCAGCAGCCAGGACAGGGGTAGTGGGTCTCTAGCCAAAAACATTCAGTACTTC. This chain uses TRBV4-3 with TRBJ2-4; 9 positions match TRBD1. Germline V gene data show CDR1 as LGHNA and CDR2 as YSLEER. The CDR3 has 19 amino acids. V trimming: 3 bases; J trimming: 0 bases; junction bases outside the gene matches: 12.

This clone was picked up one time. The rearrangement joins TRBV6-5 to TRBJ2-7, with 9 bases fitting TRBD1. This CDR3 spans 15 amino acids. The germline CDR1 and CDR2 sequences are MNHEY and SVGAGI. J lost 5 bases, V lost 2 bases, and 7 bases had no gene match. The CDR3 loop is CASSYGTGGLNEQYF. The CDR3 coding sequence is TGTGCCAGCAGTTACGGTACAGGGGGCTTGAACGAGCAGTACTTC.

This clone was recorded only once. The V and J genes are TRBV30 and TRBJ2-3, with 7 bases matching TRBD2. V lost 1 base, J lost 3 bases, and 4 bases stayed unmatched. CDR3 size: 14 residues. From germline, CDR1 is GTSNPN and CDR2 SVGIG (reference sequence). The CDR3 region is CAWSDGLETDTQYF. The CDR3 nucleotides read TGTGCCTGGAGTGACGGACTAGAGACAGATACGCAGTATTTT. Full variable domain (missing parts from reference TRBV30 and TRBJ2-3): SQTIHQWPATLVQPVGSPLSLECTVEGTSNPNLYWYRQAAGRGLQLLFYSVGIGQISSEVPQNLSASRPQDRQFILSSKKLLLSDSGFYLCAWSDGLETDTQYFGPGTRLTVL.

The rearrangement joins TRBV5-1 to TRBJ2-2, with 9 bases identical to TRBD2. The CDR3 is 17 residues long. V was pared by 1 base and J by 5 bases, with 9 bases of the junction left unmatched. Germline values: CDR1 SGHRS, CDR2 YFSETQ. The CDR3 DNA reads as TGCGCCAGCAGCTTGACCGCGGGAGGGCCGGGGACCGGGGAGCTGTTTTTT. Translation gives CASSLTAGGPGTGELFF.

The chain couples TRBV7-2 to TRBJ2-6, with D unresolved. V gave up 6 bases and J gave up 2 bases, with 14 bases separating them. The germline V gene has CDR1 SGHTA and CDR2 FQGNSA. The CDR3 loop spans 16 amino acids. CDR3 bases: TGTGCCAGCAGATATCCAACTGGGACTGGGGCCAACGTCCTGACTTTC. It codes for CASRYPTGTGANVLTF.

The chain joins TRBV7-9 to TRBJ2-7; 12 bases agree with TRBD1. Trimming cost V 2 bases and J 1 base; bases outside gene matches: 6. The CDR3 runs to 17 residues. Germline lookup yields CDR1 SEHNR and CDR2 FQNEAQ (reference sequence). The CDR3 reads CASSLYRDRGLSYEQYF. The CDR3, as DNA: TGTGCCAGCAGCTTATACCGGGACAGGGGGCTATCCTACGAGCAGTACTTC. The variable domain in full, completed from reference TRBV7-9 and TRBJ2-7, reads DTGVSQNPRHKITKRGQNVTFRCDPISEHNRLYWYRQTLGQGPEFLTYFQNEAQLEKSRLLSDRFSAERPKGSFSTLEIQRTEQGDSAMYLCASSLYRDRGLSYEQYFGPGTRLTVT.

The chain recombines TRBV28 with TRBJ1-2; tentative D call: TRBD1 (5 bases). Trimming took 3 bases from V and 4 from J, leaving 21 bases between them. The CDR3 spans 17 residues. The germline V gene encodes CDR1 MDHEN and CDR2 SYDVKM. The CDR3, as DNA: TGTGCCAGCAGTTTCGGAGGGGAGATCAGGTTTGGCTATGGCTACACCTTC. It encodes CASSFGGEIRFGYGYTF.

CDR3 in amino acids: CASSQETGAYNEQFF. The CDR3 nucleotides are TGTGCCAGCAGCCAAGAGACAGGGGCCTACAATGAGCAGTTCTTC. This chain joins TRBV16 and TRBJ2-1, with TRBD1 matching over 8 bases. CDR3 length: 15 amino acids. Germline trimming cut 2 bases from V and 2 bases from J; bases unmatched to any gene: 2. Per the germline V gene, CDR1 is KGHSY and CDR2 is FQNENV.

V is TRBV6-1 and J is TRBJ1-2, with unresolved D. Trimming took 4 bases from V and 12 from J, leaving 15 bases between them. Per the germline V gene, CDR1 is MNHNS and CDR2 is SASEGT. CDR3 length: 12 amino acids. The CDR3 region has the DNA TGTGCCAGCAGTGTAGATACCAGGTTAAACACCTTC. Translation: CASSVDTRLNTF.

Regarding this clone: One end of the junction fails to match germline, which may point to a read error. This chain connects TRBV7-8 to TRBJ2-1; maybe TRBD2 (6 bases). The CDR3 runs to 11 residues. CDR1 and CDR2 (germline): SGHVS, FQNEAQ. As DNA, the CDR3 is TGTGCCAGCAGCGCGACTAGTGAGAAGTTCTTC. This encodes CASSATSEKFF.

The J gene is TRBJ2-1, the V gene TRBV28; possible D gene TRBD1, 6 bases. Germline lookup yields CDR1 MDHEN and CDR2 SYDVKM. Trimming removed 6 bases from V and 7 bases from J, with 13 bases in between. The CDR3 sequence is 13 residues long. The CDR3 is CASRGTGQNEQFF. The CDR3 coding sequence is TGTGCCAGCAGGGGAACAGGGCAAAATGAGCAGTTCTTC.

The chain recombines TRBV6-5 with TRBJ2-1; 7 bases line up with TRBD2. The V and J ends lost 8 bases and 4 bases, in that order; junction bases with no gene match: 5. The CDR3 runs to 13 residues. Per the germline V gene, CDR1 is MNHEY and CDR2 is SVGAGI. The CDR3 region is CASALGGYNEQFF. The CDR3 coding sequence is TGTGCCAGCGCACTGGGGGGGTACAATGAGCAGTTCTTC.

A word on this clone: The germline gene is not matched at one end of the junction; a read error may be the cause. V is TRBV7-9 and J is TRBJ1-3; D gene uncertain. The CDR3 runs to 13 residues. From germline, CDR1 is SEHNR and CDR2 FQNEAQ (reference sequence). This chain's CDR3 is CASSLARENTVYF. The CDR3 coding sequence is TGTGCCAGCAGCTTAGCTAGGGAGAACACCGTATATTTT.

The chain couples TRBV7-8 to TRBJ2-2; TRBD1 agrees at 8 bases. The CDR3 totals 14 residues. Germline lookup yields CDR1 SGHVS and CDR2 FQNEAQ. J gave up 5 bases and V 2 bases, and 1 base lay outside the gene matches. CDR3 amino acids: CASSLQGATGELFF. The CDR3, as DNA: TGTGCCAGCAGCTTACAGGGGGCTACCGGGGAGCTGTTTTTT.

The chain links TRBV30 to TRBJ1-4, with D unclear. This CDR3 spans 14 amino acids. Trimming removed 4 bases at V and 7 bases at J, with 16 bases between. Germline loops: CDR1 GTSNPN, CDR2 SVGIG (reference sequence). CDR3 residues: CAWTRTYGVEKLFF. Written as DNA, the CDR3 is TGTGCCTGGACCCGGACCTACGGAGTTGAAAAACTGTTTTTT.

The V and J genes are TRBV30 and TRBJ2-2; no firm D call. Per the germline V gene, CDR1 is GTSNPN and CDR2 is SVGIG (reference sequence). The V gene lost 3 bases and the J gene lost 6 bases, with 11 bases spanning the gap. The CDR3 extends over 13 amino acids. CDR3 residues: CAWRTYGAGELFF. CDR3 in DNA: TGTGCCTGGAGAACTTACGGAGCCGGGGAGCTGTTTTTT.

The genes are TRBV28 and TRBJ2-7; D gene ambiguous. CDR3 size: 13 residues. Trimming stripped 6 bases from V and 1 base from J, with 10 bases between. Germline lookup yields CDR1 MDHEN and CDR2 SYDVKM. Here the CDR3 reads CASRLDPSYEQYF. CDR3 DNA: TGTGCCAGCAGACTTGACCCTTCCTACGAGCAGTACTTC.

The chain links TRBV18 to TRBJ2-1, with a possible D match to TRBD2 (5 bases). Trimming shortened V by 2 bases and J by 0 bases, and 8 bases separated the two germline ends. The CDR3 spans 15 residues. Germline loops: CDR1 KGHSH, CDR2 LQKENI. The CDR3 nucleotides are TGTGCCAGCTCACCAGAGGGATACTCCTACAATGAGCAGTTCTTC. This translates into CASSPEGYSYNEQFF.

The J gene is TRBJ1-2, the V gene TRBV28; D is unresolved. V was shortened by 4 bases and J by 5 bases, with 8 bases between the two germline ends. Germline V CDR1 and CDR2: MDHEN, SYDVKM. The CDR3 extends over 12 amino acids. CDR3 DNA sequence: TGTGCCAGCAGTTCCACTGGTTATGGCTACACCTTC. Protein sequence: CASSSTGYGYTF.

This chain's CDR3 is CASSIAAGIDYGYTF. In DNA, the CDR3 is TGTGCCAGTAGTATAGCGGCAGGGATCGACTATGGCTACACCTTC. The gene calls are TRBV19 and TRBJ1-2; D perhaps matches TRBD1 (5 bases). The V gene lost 1 base and the J gene lost 3 bases, with 12 bases spanning the gap. This CDR3 spans 15 amino acids. CDR1 and CDR2 from the germline V gene are LNHDA and SQIVND (reference sequence).

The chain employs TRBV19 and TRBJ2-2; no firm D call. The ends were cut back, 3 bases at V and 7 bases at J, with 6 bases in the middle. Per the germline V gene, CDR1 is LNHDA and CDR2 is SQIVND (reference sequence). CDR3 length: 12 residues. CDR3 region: CASSIDVGELFF. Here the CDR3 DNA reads TGTGCCAGTAGTATTGACGTCGGGGAGCTGTTTTTT.

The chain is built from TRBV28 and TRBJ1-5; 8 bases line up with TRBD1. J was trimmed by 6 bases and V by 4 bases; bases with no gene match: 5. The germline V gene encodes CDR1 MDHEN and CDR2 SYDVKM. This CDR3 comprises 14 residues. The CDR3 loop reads CASSSRTGSQPQHF. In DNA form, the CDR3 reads TGTGCCAGCAGTTCCCGGACAGGGAGTCAGCCCCAGCATTTT.

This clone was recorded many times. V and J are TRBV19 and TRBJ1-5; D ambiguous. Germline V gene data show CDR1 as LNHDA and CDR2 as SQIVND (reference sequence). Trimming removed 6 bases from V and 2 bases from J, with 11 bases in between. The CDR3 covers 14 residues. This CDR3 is CASRSVLGNQPQHF. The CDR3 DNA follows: TGTGCCAGTAGAAGCGTGCTGGGCAATCAGCCCCAGCATTTT.

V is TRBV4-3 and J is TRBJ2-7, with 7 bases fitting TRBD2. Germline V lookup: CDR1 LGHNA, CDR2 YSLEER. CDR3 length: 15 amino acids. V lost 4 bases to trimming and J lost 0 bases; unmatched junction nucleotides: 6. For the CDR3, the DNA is TGCGCCAGCAGCCTCGGGACTACCTACTCCTACGAGCAGTACTTC. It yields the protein CASSLGTTYSYEQYF.